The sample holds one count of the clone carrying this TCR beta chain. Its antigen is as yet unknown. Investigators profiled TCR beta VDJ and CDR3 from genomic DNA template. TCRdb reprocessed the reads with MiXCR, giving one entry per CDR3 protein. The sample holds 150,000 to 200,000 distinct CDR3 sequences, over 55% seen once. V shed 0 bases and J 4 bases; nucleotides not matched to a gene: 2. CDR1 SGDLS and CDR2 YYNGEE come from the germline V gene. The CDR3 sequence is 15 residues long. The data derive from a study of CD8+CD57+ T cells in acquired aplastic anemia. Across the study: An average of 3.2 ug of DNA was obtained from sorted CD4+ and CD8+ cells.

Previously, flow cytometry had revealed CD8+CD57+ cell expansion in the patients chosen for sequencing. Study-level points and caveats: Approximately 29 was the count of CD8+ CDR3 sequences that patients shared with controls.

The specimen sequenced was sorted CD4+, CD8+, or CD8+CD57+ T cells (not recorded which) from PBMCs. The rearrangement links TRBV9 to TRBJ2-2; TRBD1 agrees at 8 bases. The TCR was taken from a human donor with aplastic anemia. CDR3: CASSVGGTGTGELFF. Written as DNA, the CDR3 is TGTGCCAGCAGCGTAGGAGGGACAGGCACCGGGGAGCTGTTTTTT.